This is a list of T cell receptor beta chains from one sample in a study of early T cells in non-severe SARS-CoV-2 infection. MiXCR, run by TCRdb on the 5' RACE reads, gives a single entry per CDR3 protein. The table lists fewer than 30,000 distinct CDR3 sequences, about 4.2% of them singletons, with around 4.2% in the top ten. The sequencing sample was made of whole blood. These receptors came from an adult who was a healthcare worker with PCR-confirmed SARS-CoV-2 infection or an uninfected control (not recorded which). Each CDR3 is given with its conserved first and last residue. The D gene is left open where the match is weak. The size of a clone is reported for some rows only, either as once, few or many, or as a class for expanded clones.

TRBV18	-	many	TRBJ2-5	CASSPLQGETETQYF	TGTGCCAGCTCACCACTTCAAGGGGAGACAGAGACCCAGTACTTC
TRBV11-2	-	many	TRBJ2-1	CASSLGRRLVREQFF	TGTGCCAGCAGCTTAGGTCGGCGGCTAGTCAGGGAGCAGTTCTTC
TRBV5-1	TRBD1	-	TRBJ1-1	CASSLGIDSDRGRNTEAFF	TGCGCCAGCAGCTTGGGGATAGACTCGGACAGGGGGCGGAACACTGAAGCTTTCTTT
TRBV9	TRBD1	many	TRBJ2-7	CASSARQGSSYEQYF	TGTGCCAGCAGCGCCCGACAGGGATCATCCTACGAGCAGTACTTC
TRBV4-1	TRBD1	many	TRBJ2-4	CASSSQGGASQYF	TGCGCCAGCAGTTCCCAAGGGGGCGCGAGTCAGTACTTC
TRBV5-1	-	many	TRBJ2-2	CASSLERELFF	TGCGCCAGCAGCTTGGAAAGGGAGCTGTTTTTT
TRBV18	-	medium-sized	TRBJ1-1	CASSPTREQNTEAFF	TGTGCCAGCTCACCGACACGGGAGCAGAACACTGAAGCTTTCTTT
TRBV19	-	many	TRBJ1-2	CASRDQDTLRNYGYTF	TGTGCCAGTAGGGACCAGGACACTCTGAGAAACTATGGCTACACCTTC
TRBV6-4	-	many	TRBJ2-3	CASSDSTDPTDTQYF	TGTGCCAGCAGTGACTCCACTGACCCCACAGATACGCAGTATTTT
TRBV4-2	-	many	TRBJ1-5	CASSQEAIQRNQPQHF	TGTGCCAGCAGCCAAGAGGCAATTCAACGCAATCAGCCCCAGCATTTT
TRBV20-1	-	-	TRBJ2-1	CSASNGPRGSEQFF	TGCAGTGCTAGCAACGGACCCCGGGGGTCTGAGCAGTTCTTC
TRBV11-3	-	many	TRBJ2-3	CASSMNTDTQYF	TGTGCCAGCAGCATGAACACAGATACGCAGTATTTT
TRBV7-8	TRBD1	many	TRBJ2-1	CASSRRGQGRNEQFF	TGTGCCAGCAGCCGACGTGGACAGGGTAGAAATGAGCAGTTCTTC
TRBV5-1	TRBD1	medium-sized	TRBJ2-5	CASSSGQGLETQYF	TGCGCCAGCAGCTCAGGACAGGGGCTAGAGACCCAGTACTTC
TRBV20-1	-	-	TRBJ1-3	CSASASFSGNTIYF	TGCAGTGCTAGTGCCAGTTTCTCTGGAAACACCATATATTTT
TRBV29-1	-	many	TRBJ1-1	CSVDVGLNTEAFF	TGCAGCGTTGATGTCGGATTGAACACTGAAGCTTTCTTT
TRBV28	-	many	TRBJ2-2	CASRETGPYTGELFF	TGTGCCAGCAGGGAAACAGGGCCTTACACCGGGGAGCTGTTTTTT
TRBV28	TRBD1	-	TRBJ2-1	CASSLTDRGRNEQFF	TGTGCCAGCAGCCTCACTGACAGGGGGCGGAATGAGCAGTTCTTC
TRBV7-8	-	many	TRBJ1-3	CASPTTSGNTIYF	TGTGCCAGCCCTACAACCTCTGGAAACACCATATATTTT
TRBV6-6	-	few	TRBJ2-1	CASRLGQGQFF	TGTGCCAGCAGACTGGGCCAGGGCCAGTTCTTC
TRBV12-5	TRBD2	many	TRBJ2-1	CASGLAPLGGGFGNEQFF	TGTGCTAGTGGTTTGGCTCCCCTCGGGGGGGGTTTTGGCAATGAGCAGTTCTTC
TRBV28	-	few	TRBJ1-5	CASTPRAGAPNQPQHF	TGTGCCAGCACCCCACGAGCGGGGGCCCCCAATCAGCCCCAGCATTTT
TRBV27	TRBD1	many	TRBJ1-5	CASSPLMTGLNQPQHF	TGTGCCAGCAGTCCCCTCATGACAGGGCTCAATCAGCCCCAGCATTTT
TRBV28	-	many	TRBJ2-4	CASSMRKNIQYF	TGTGCCAGCAGTATGAGAAAAAACATTCAGTACTTC
TRBV20-1	TRBD2	many	TRBJ2-3	CSARQIQAGGRTDTQYF	TGCAGTGCTAGACAGATTCAAGCGGGGGGCCGCACAGATACGCAGTATTTT
TRBV7-9	-	-	TRBJ1-1	CASSLALPDEAFF	TGTGCCAGCAGCTTAGCGCTACCAGATGAAGCTTTCTTT
TRBV6-5	TRBD2	many	TRBJ2-1	CASSYSPIAGVYNEQFF	TGTGCCAGCAGTTACTCCCCGATAGCGGGTGTCTACAATGAGCAGTTCTTC
TRBV7-6	-	many	TRBJ2-1	CASCAWGDGNNEQFF	TGTGCCAGCTGTGCTTGGGGGGACGGGAACAATGAGCAGTTCTTC
TRBV29-1	-	few	TRBJ2-3	CSVEAGTDTQYF	TGCAGCGTTGAGGCGGGCACAGATACGCAGTATTTT
TRBV5-1	TRBD1	-	TRBJ2-7	CATRPDRAYEQYF	TGCGCCACCCGCCCGGACAGGGCCTACGAGCAGTACTTC
TRBV29-1	-	-	TRBJ2-7	CSVEGPGKAEQYF	TGCAGCGTTGAAGGCCCCGGGAAGGCCGAGCAGTACTTC
TRBV6-1	TRBD1	many	TRBJ1-5	CASSEWEDRYDQPQHF	TGTGCCAGCAGTGAATGGGAGGACAGGTATGATCAGCCCCAGCATTTT
TRBV6-2/TRBV6-3	-	-	TRBJ2-3	CASGSGGLYTDTQYF	TGTGCCAGCGGGTCCGGGGGGCTTTACACAGATACGCAGTATTTT
TRBV7-9	TRBD1	many	TRBJ1-2	CASSLEGQYGYTF	TGTGCCAGCAGCTTAGAGGGACAGTATGGCTACACCTTC
TRBV20-1	TRBD1	many	TRBJ1-1	CSARQGANTEAFF	TGCAGTGCTAGGCAGGGGGCGAACACTGAAGCTTTCTTT